The 30 T cell receptor beta chains presented below share a single source sample, sequenced in a study of blood T cell repertoires in COVID-19. Only in-frame clones appear in the TCRdb table, and some are missing; sequencing was by immunoSEQ multiplex PCR. The table has some 64,000 clones, about 80% seen once. Sequenced input: peripheral blood. The receptor set was obtained from a man aged 55 to 70 with COVID-19, enrolled during active disease.

This chain connects TRBV10-3 to TRBJ2-2; D call uncertain. The CDR3 extends over 15 amino acids. Deletions cut 7 bases from V and 0 bases from J, with 12 bases between. The V gene's germline CDR1 is ENHRY and CDR2 SYGVKD. CDR3 DNA: TGTGCCATCAATGTCGACACTGCGAACACCGGGGAGCTGTTTTTT. This translates into CAINVDTANTGELFF.

The V call is TRBV9, the J call TRBJ1-5; 7 bases agree with TRBD1. The CDR3 has 13 amino acids. The germline V gene encodes CDR1 SGDLS and CDR2 YYNGEE. The V and J ends lost 4 bases and 4 bases, in that order; junction bases with no gene match: 2. CDR3 sequence: CASSPGQNQPQHF. CDR3 coding DNA: TGTGCCAGCAGCCCGGGACAGAATCAGCCCCAGCATTTT.

The chain combines TRBV6-2 or TRBV6-3 with TRBJ2-2, with D hard to call. Germline V gene lookup returns CDR1 MNHEY and CDR2 SVGEGT. Trimming left V 2 bases short and J 4 bases short, with 5 bases between. CDR3 length: 13 amino acids. The CDR3 region has the DNA TGTGCCAGCAGTTACGCTAGCACCGGGGAGCTGTTTTTT. It codes for CASSYASTGELFF.

This clone showed up just a few times. This sequence joins TRBV2 and TRBJ2-7; possibly TRBD1 for D (6 bases). The CDR3 runs 12 residues. The V gene lost 10 bases and the J gene lost 0 bases, with 10 bases spanning the gap. From germline, CDR1 is SNHLY and CDR2 FYNNEI. For the CDR3, the DNA is TGTGCCACCGGACAGCACTCCTACGAGCAGTACTTC. Amino acid sequence: CATGQHSYEQYF.

This chain uses TRBV27 with TRBJ2-7; maybe TRBD1 (5 bases). Germline values: CDR1 MNHEY, CDR2 SMNVEV (reference sequence). V was pared by 10 bases and J by 2 bases, with 12 bases between. The CDR3 runs 12 residues. Here the CDR3 reads CATRTPTYEQYF. Written as DNA, the CDR3 is TGTGCCACAAGGACACCCACCTACGAGCAGTACTTC.

The chain combines TRBV30 with TRBJ1-1; 7 positions agree with TRBD1. V shed 3 bases, J shed 4 bases, and the junction held 11 bases outside the gene matches. This CDR3 has 15 amino acids. Germline V lookup: CDR1 GTSNPN, CDR2 SVGIG (reference sequence). CDR3 nucleotides: TGTGCCTGGAGAACGCCCGACAGGGTAGGCACTGAAGCTTTCTTT. It codes for CAWRTPDRVGTEAFF.

The chain uses TRBV2 and TRBJ1-2, with D unclear. The CDR3 is made up of 13 amino acids. The germline gives CDR1 SNHLY, CDR2 FYNNEI. Trimming removed 7 bases from V and 4 bases from J, with 13 bases in between. CDR3 in amino acids: CASTALRSYGYTF. In DNA form, the CDR3 reads TGTGCCAGCACCGCCCTGAGAAGCTATGGCTACACCTTC.

This sequence joins TRBV5-1 and TRBJ2-7; 7 nucleotides agree with TRBD2. Looked up from germline, CDR1 is SGHRS and CDR2 is YFSETQ. V was clipped by 4 bases and J by 4 bases; unmatched bases: 5. CDR3 length: 13 residues. Here the CDR3 reads CASSIIGGYEQYF. The CDR3 nucleotides are TGCGCCAGCAGCATCATCGGGGGGTACGAGCAGTACTTC.

This clone has a single count. DNA for the CDR3: TGTGCCAGAAGCTCTACTAGCGGTTACAATGAGCAGTTCTTC. This translates into CARSSTSGYNEQFF. The chain has TRBV5-3 and TRBJ2-1; the match to TRBD2 covers 8 bases. TRBV5-3 is marked as an open reading frame, function uncertain. J lost 4 bases, V lost 3 bases, and 3 bases had no gene match. This CDR3 spans 14 amino acids.

The chain uses TRBV7-9 and TRBJ1-1; 7 bases match TRBD1. CDR1 is SEHNR and CDR2 is FQNEAQ in the germline V gene (reference sequence). Losses at the gene ends were 2 bases for V and 7 bases for J; bases not matched to a gene: 4. This CDR3 spans 13 amino acids. CDR3 amino acids: CASSLQGENEAFF. The DNA for the CDR3 is TGTGCCAGCAGCTTACAGGGGGAGAATGAAGCTTTCTTT.

The chain recombines TRBV10-2 with TRBJ1-1; tentatively, D is TRBD1 (5 bases). The CDR3 sequence is 13 residues long. CDR1 is WSHSY, CDR2 SAAADI, per germline. Trimming removed 9 bases from V and 1 base from J, with 12 bases in between. The CDR3 protein is CASRLQGNTEAFF. CDR3 in DNA: TGCGCCAGTAGACTTCAGGGGAACACTGAAGCTTTCTTT.

This chain connects TRBV19 to TRBJ1-2; no clear D. The CDR3 sequence is 14 residues long. V lost 6 bases and J 3 bases, leaving 14 bases between the germline ends. Germline V gene lookup returns CDR1 LNHDA and CDR2 SQIVND (reference sequence). The CDR3 spells CASSYSRRDYGYTF. CDR3 DNA: TGTGCCAGTAGCTACTCCCGACGGGACTATGGCTACACCTTC.

This sequence joins TRBV7-3 and TRBJ2-6; 7 positions agree with TRBD1. The V gene end was trimmed by 5 bases and the J gene end by 4 bases; junction bases not matched to a gene: 5. The CDR3 consists of 15 residues. The germline CDR1 and CDR2 sequences are SGHTA and FQGTGA. CDR3 sequence (DNA): TGTGCCAGCAGCACACAGGGGCCCGGGGCCAACGTCCTGACTTTC. Amino acid sequence: CASSTQGPGANVLTF.

The rearrangement links TRBV3-1 (or the pseudogene TRBV3-2) to TRBJ2-2, with D tentatively TRBD2 (6 bases). Trimming left V 6 bases short and J 1 base short, with 15 bases between. The CDR3 runs to 16 residues. CDR1 and CDR2 (germline): LGHDT, YNNKEL (reference sequence). CDR3 sequence (DNA): TGTGCCAGCAGAGAGGGGAGGACTGGGAACACCGGGGAGCTGTTTTTT. This encodes CASREGRTGNTGELFF.

The chain uses TRBV5-6 and TRBJ2-7; D uncertain. There are 11 residues in the CDR3. Trimming took 4 bases from V and 3 from J, leaving 5 bases between them. CDR1 and CDR2 (germline): SGHDT, YYEEEE. CDR3 nucleotide sequence: TGTGCCAGCAGCACTTACTACGAGCAGTACTTC. This translates into CASSTYYEQYF.

This clone was recorded only once. This chain uses TRBV6-1 with TRBJ1-6; 9 bases fit TRBD1. J gave up 5 bases and V 4 bases, and 6 bases lay outside the gene matches. The V gene's germline CDR1 is MNHNS and CDR2 SASEGT. CDR3 length equals 16 residues. The CDR3 protein is CASSVSRDRDNSPLHF. DNA for the CDR3: TGTGCCAGCAGTGTCTCCCGGGACAGGGATAATTCACCCCTCCACTTT.

The chain links TRBV19 to TRBJ1-3, with D maybe TRBD1 (5 bases). The CDR3 is 15 residues long. V lost 3 bases to trimming and J lost 0 bases, with 9 bases between them. Germline CDR1 is LNHDA and CDR2 is SQIVND (reference sequence). CDR3 bases: TGTGCCAGTAGTATTAGCGGGGGCTCTGGAAACACCATATATTTT. Protein product: CASSISGGSGNTIYF.

This clone showed up just once. The V gene is TRBV6-5, the J gene TRBJ1-4; D gene ambiguous. Per the germline V gene, CDR1 is MNHEY and CDR2 is SVGAGI. CDR3 size: 14 residues. V lost 7 bases and J lost 8, with 17 bases in between. CDR3 in DNA: TGTGCCAGCACTCGGACTTACGGAGCCGAAAAACTGTTTTTT. As protein: CASTRTYGAEKLFF.

This rearrangement joins TRBV6-6 to TRBJ1-2; D not resolved. V lost 8 bases and J lost 2, with 9 bases in between. Germline assignment: CDR1 MNHNY and CDR2 SVGAGI (reference sequence). CDR3 length: 12 amino acids. CDR3 sequence (DNA): TGTGCCAGCTGGGAGGGAAACTATGGCTACACCTTC. It is translated as CASWEGNYGYTF.

CDR3 DNA: TGTGCCAGCAGTTCGGCGAGGGATTCGAACACCGGGGAGCTGTTTTTT. Its translation: CASSSARDSNTGELFF. This sequence joins TRBV6-5 and TRBJ2-2, with a possible D match to TRBD2 (5 bases). The CDR3 has 16 amino acids. With 4 bases removed from V and 0 bases from J, the gap between germline ends came to 12 bases. CDR1 is MNHEY and CDR2 is SVGAGI in the germline V gene.

In this sample, this clone turned up a few times. V is TRBV5-4 and J is TRBJ1-1, with a weak D call TRBD1 (6 bases). This CDR3 contains 14 residues. Per the germline V gene, CDR1 is SGHNT and CDR2 is YYREEE (reference sequence). V was shortened by 4 bases and J by 5 bases, with 15 bases between the two germline ends. The CDR3 here is CASSPTGDGTEAFF. CDR3 coding DNA: TGTGCCAGCAGCCCGACAGGTGACGGGACTGAAGCTTTCTTT. The full variable domain, in which reference TRBV5-4 and TRBJ1-1 provide the parts outside the CDR3, is ETGVTQSPTHLIKTRGQQVTLRCSSQSGHNTVSWYQQALGQGPQFIFQYYREEENGRGNFPPRFSGLQFPNYSSELNVNALELDDSALYLCASSPTGDGTEAFFGQGTRLTVV.

This chain joins TRBV12-3 or TRBV12-4 and TRBJ1-2; D perhaps matches TRBD1 (6 bases). This CDR3 is built from 13 residues. The V gene lost 2 bases and the J gene lost 8 bases, with 12 bases spanning the gap. CDR3 protein: CASSLMRDIGYTF. The DNA of the CDR3 is TGTGCCAGCAGTTTAATGAGGGACATAGGCTACACCTTC.

This chain connects TRBV7-3 to TRBJ2-5; D is possibly TRBD2 (7 bases). The length of the CDR3 is 13 residues. Germline V CDR1 and CDR2: SGHTA, FQGTGA. Trimming took off 5 bases at V and 4 bases at J, with 11 bases between the two ends. CDR3 loop: CASSPRGGETQYF. The CDR3 nucleotides read TGTGCCAGCAGCCCTAGGGGGGGAGAGACCCAGTACTTC.

The sample holds a few counts of this clone. V usage is TRBV10-3 and J usage is TRBJ1-5; no clear D. The germline CDR1 and CDR2 sequences are ENHRY and SYGVKD. The CDR3 is 12 residues long. V lost 10 bases and J 3 bases, leaving 10 bases between the germline ends. The CDR3 here is CATGEPNQPQHF. The CDR3, as DNA: TGTGCCACTGGGGAGCCCAATCAGCCCCAGCATTTT.

The V call is TRBV3-1 (or the pseudogene TRBV3-2), the J call TRBJ1-1, with 9 positions matching TRBD1. Germline CDR1 reads LGHDT; CDR2 reads YNNKEL (reference sequence). V gave up 5 bases and J gave up 4 bases; unmatched junction bases: 8. This CDR3 is 15 amino acids long. The CDR3, as DNA: TGTGCCAGCAGCGGTACAGGGGGCTTGGGCACTGAAGCTTTCTTT. Protein: CASSGTGGLGTEAFF.

The V and J genes are TRBV2 and TRBJ2-2; 9 bases are shared with TRBD1. The length of the CDR3 is 14 residues. Germline-derived CDR1 and CDR2 are SNHLY and FYNNEI. With V trimmed by 8 bases and J by 1 base, 2 bases remained unmatched. The CDR3 sequence is CASGQGLNTGELFF. CDR3 sequence (DNA): TGTGCCAGCGGACAGGGGTTGAACACCGGGGAGCTGTTTTTT.

In this sample, this clone turned up once. This chain joins TRBV10-2 and TRBJ2-7; 10 nucleotides agree with TRBD2. Germline CDR1 WSHSY, CDR2 SAAADI. With V trimmed by 4 bases and J by 6 bases, 15 bases remained unmatched. CDR3 length: 17 amino acids. As DNA, the CDR3 is TGCGCCAGCAGTGCGGCTAGCGGGAGCCCCCGGGGCGGCGAGCAGTACTTC. It translates to CASSAASGSPRGGEQYF.

J is TRBJ2-1 and V is TRBV6-5; 7 bases fit TRBD1. CDR1 is MNHEY, CDR2 SVGAGI, per germline. V dropped 2 bases and J dropped 9; count of bases not matched to a gene: 4. The CDR3 sequence is 13 residues long. CDR3 nucleotide sequence: TGTGCCAGCAGTTACCTCGCAGGGGGTGAGCAGTTCTTC. Its protein is CASSYLAGGEQFF.

This clone was picked up a small number of times. This sequence joins TRBV9 and TRBJ2-5; D is perhaps TRBD2 (7 bases). Germline lookup yields CDR1 SGDLS and CDR2 YYNGEE. This CDR3 comprises 15 residues. The V and J ends lost 3 bases and 5 bases respectively, with 17 bases between them. The CDR3 region is CASSARWGGRETQYF. In nucleotides, the CDR3 is TGTGCCAGCAGCGCCAGATGGGGGGGCCGGGAGACCCAGTACTTC.

This chain joins TRBV9 and TRBJ2-1; TRBD2 aligns across 8 bases. Germline-derived CDR1 and CDR2 are SGDLS and YYNGEE. There are 16 residues in the CDR3. V trimming: 3 bases; J trimming: 2 bases; junction bases outside the gene matches: 7. The CDR3: CASSAVSGGPYNEQFF. For the CDR3, the DNA is TGTGCCAGCAGCGCCGTGAGCGGGGGTCCCTACAATGAGCAGTTCTTC. Full variable domain (rest looked up from reference TRBV9 and TRBJ2-1): DSGVTQTPKHLITATGQRVTLRCSPRSGDLSVYWYQQSLDQGLQFLIQYYNGEERAKGNILERFSAQQFPDLHSELNLSSLELGDSALYFCASSAVSGGPYNEQFFGPGTRLTVL.